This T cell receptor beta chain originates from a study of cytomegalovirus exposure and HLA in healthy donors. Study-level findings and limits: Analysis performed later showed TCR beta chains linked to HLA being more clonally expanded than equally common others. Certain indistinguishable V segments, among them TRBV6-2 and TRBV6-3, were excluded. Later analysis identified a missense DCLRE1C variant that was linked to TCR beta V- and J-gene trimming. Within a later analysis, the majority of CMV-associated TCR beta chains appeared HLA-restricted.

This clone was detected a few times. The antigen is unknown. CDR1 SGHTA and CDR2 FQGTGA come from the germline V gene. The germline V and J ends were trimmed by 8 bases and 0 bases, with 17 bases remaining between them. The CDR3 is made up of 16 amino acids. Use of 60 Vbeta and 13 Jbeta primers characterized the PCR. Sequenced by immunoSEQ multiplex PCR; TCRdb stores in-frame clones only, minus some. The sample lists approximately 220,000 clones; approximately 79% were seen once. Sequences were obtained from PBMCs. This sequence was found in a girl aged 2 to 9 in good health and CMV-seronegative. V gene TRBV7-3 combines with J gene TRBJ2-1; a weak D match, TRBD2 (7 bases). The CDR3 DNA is TGTGCCAGCGCCCCGGGGGGCTCGAGCTCCTACAATGAGCAGTTCTTC. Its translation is CASAPGGSSSYNEQFF. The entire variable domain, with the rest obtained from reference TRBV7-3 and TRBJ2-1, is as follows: GAGVSQTPSNKVTEKGKYVELRCDPISGHTALYWYRQSLGQGPEFLIYFQGTGAADDSGLPNDRFFAVRPEGSVSTLKIQRTERGDSAVYLCASAPGGSSSYNEQFFGPGTRLTVL.